These 28 T cell receptor beta chains came from one sample sequenced in a study of T cells in Graves' hyperthyroidism and ophthalmopathy. TCR beta CDR3 sequences were amplified from RNA transcripts. During a first-round RT-PCR of the TCR CDR3, the HTBI primer set was used. TCRdb re-analysed the multiplex PCR reads in MiXCR, keeping a single row per CDR3 protein. The sample shows a few hundred thousand distinct CDR3 sequences, around 15% of them seen only once. The specimen was blood. All receptors derive from a middle-aged woman with Graves' hyperthyroidism.

This clonotype was seen a handful of times. A much more abundant neighbour one base away suggests this may be a read error. The chain links TRBV20-1 to TRBJ2-1, with 16 bases aligning to TRBD2. Judging by the DNA end, TRBJ2-7 fits better; the J call may be wrong. Germline lookup yields CDR1 DFQATT and CDR2 SNEGSKA (reference sequence). The CDR3 runs 16 residues. In DNA, the CDR3 is TGCAGTGCTACCGGGACTAGCGGGAGGGACTACAATGAGCAGTACTTC. Amino acids: CSATGTSGRDYNEQYF.

This clonotype occurred many times. V usage is TRBV12-5 and J usage is TRBJ2-1; 11 bases match TRBD1. Per germline, CDR1 LGHNT and CDR2 FRNRAP. V lost 0 bases and J lost 9; bases outside the gene matches: 22. This CDR3 contains 21 residues. The CDR3 nucleotides are TGTGCTAGTGGTTTGGTATCCACCAAGACCGGGACAGGGGGATTCCTAGGTGAGCAGTTCTTC. Residues: CASGLVSTKTGTGGFLGEQFF.

Many counts were recorded for this clonotype. The rearrangement links TRBV5-6 to TRBJ2-1; no firm D call. Trimming left V 1 base short and J 5 bases short, with 7 bases between. Germline CDR1 and CDR2: SGHDT and YYEEEE. This CDR3 is 13 amino acids long. The CDR3 is CASSLNLNNEQFF. CDR3 sequence (DNA): TGTGCCAGCAGCTTGAATCTGAACAATGAGCAGTTCTTC.

J is TRBJ2-1 and V is TRBV5-4, with D tentatively TRBD2 (7 bases). The CDR3 runs to 17 residues. Germline CDR1 is SGHNT and CDR2 is YYREEE (reference sequence). Trimming left V 1 base short and J 1 base short, with 15 bases between. CDR3 DNA sequence: TGTGCCAGCAGCTTGTCGGGGGGCGGGTTTTCCTACAATGAGCAGTTCTTC. It specifies CASSLSGGGFSYNEQFF.

This clonotype was observed a handful of times. Written as DNA, the CDR3 is TGCAGTGCTAATGGCGGACATATGAACACTGAAGCTTTCTTT. Protein product: CSANGGHMNTEAFF. The genes are TRBV20-1 and TRBJ1-1, with D possibly being TRBD1 (5 bases). Germline loops: CDR1 DFQATT, CDR2 SNEGSKA (reference sequence). The CDR3 has 14 amino acids. The V gene lost 4 bases and the J gene lost 0 bases, with 12 bases spanning the gap.

The chain has TRBV6-6 and TRBJ2-1; the D gene is possibly TRBD2 (5 bases). This CDR3 comprises 14 residues. The V and J ends lost 1 base and 7 bases respectively, with 11 bases between them. Germline V gene lookup returns CDR1 MNHNY and CDR2 SVGAGI (reference sequence). The CDR3 loop reads CASSYYTSGNEQFF. In DNA form, the CDR3 reads TGTGCCAGCAGTTACTACACTAGTGGGAATGAGCAGTTCTTC.

This rearrangement joins TRBV28 to TRBJ2-5, with D hard to call. V shed 4 bases and J shed 4 bases, with 13 bases lying between them. This CDR3 has 14 residues. Germline V CDR1 and CDR2: MDHEN, SYDVKM. The CDR3 region has the DNA TGTGCCAGCAGTTCCCCGGGTTTAGGAGAGACCCAGTACTTC. Translating gives CASSSPGLGETQYF.

V is TRBV6-1 and J is TRBJ1-3; D is possibly TRBD1 (5 bases). The CDR3 loop spans 15 amino acids. V was clipped by 7 bases and J by 0 bases, with 13 bases between them. The V gene's germline CDR1 is MNHNS and CDR2 SASEGT. The CDR3 nucleotides are TGTGCCAGCAACGAGGGACCGAACTCTGGAAACACCATATATTTT. This encodes CASNEGPNSGNTIYF.

This sequence joins TRBV6-2 or TRBV6-3 and TRBJ2-3; 7 bases line up with TRBD2. The germline CDR1 and CDR2 sequences are MNHEY and SVGEGT. The ends lost 7 bases at V and 3 bases at J; junction bases unmatched: 10. The CDR3 sequence is 15 residues long. Here the CDR3 DNA reads TGTGCCAGCACCAAGACTAGCATGATTACAGATACGCAGTATTTT. The encoded protein is CASTKTSMITDTQYF.

On this clonotype itself: A much larger clone differs from this one at a single base, so this may be a read error. The CDR3 reads CASSHEPSSAGNSPLHF. In DNA form, the CDR3 reads TGTGCCAGCAGCCATGAGCCTTCTTCAGCGGGGAATTCACCCCTCCACTTT. The gene calls are TRBV3-1 and TRBJ1-6, with unresolved D. V lost 3 bases, J lost 7 bases, and 19 bases lay in between. Germline loops: CDR1 LGHDT, CDR2 YNNKEL (reference sequence). The CDR3 contains 17 residues.

This clonotype was detected a few times. The chain employs TRBV11-3 and TRBJ2-7; D possibly corresponds to TRBD2 (6 bases). The V end was cut by 2 bases, the J end by 3 bases, with 20 bases between. The germline V gene encodes CDR1 SGHNT and CDR2 YENEEA. The CDR3 is 17 amino acids. The CDR3 coding sequence is TGTGCCAGCAGCTTACGGTACGGCGGGGAGCCAGACTACGAGCAGTACTTC. Translating it yields CASSLRYGGEPDYEQYF.

This clonotype was observed many times. The chain couples TRBV12-3 or TRBV12-4 to TRBJ1-1; D is ambiguous. The CDR3 is made up of 14 amino acids. V was clipped by 3 bases and J by 2 bases, with 10 bases between them. The CDR3 DNA sequence: TGTGCCAGCAGTTTCACGGGAGAAAACACTGAAGCTTTCTTT. This encodes CASSFTGENTEAFF.

This clonotype was picked up many times. V usage is TRBV30 and J usage is TRBJ1-2, with TRBD1 matching 7 bases. Per the germline V gene, CDR1 is GTSNPN and CDR2 is SVGIG (reference sequence). This CDR3 spans 14 amino acids. With V trimmed by 0 bases and J by 4 bases, 5 bases remained unmatched. The DNA of the CDR3 is TGTGCCTGGAGTGTACAGGGGTACGGCTATGGCTACACCTTC. This encodes CAWSVQGYGYGYTF. Full variable domain (missing parts from reference TRBV30 and TRBJ1-2): SQTIHQWPATLVQPVGSPLSLECTVEGTSNPNLYWYRQAAGRGLQLLFYSVGIGQISSEVPQNLSASRPQDRQFILSSKKLLLSDSGFYLCAWSVQGYGYGYTFGSGTRLTVV.

A few counts support this clonotype. V is TRBV20-1 and J is TRBJ2-2; a weak D match, TRBD1 (6 bases). Per the germline V gene, CDR1 is DFQATT and CDR2 is SNEGSKA (reference sequence). Trimming took 3 bases from V and 2 from J, leaving 10 bases between them. There are 14 residues in the CDR3. CDR3 in DNA: TGCAGTGCTAGCGCGGACAGCAACACCGGGGAGCTGTTTTTT. Its translation is CSASADSNTGELFF.

This clonotype was observed a few times. The CDR3, as DNA: TGTGCCAGCAGCCAAGATAGGACAGGGGGGCGAGAGACCCAGTACTTC. This sequence encodes CASSQDRTGGRETQYF. V is TRBV14 and J is TRBJ2-5, with 10 bases that match TRBD1. This CDR3 region has 16 residues. Germline CDR1 SGHDN, CDR2 FVKESK. J gave up 4 bases and V 0 bases, and 5 bases lay outside the gene matches.

In its sample, this clonotype was seen many times. V and J are TRBV5-1 and TRBJ2-3; D not resolved. V shed 4 bases and J shed 2 bases, with 8 bases lying between them. The V gene's germline CDR1 is SGHRS and CDR2 YFSETQ. This CDR3 comprises 13 residues. CDR3 sequence reads: CASSGQSTDTQYF. The DNA for the CDR3 is TGCGCCAGCAGCGGGCAGTCCACAGATACGCAGTATTTT.

This clonotype was recorded many times. The gene calls are TRBV30 and TRBJ2-7; TRBD1 agrees at 7 bases. The CDR3 contains 15 residues. The junction had 8 bases not matched to a gene; V was cut back by 3 bases and J by 0 bases. CDR1 GTSNPN and CDR2 SVGIG come from the germline V gene (reference sequence). The CDR3 DNA reads as TGTGCCTGGAGCGGACCGAGACAGGGCTCCTACGAGCAGTACTTC. Translated, it gives CAWSGPRQGSYEQYF. The full variable domain, its missing parts supplied by reference TRBV30 and TRBJ2-7, is SQTIHQWPATLVQPVGSPLSLECTVEGTSNPNLYWYRQAAGRGLQLLFYSVGIGQISSEVPQNLSASRPQDRQFILSSKKLLLSDSGFYLCAWSGPRQGSYEQYFGPGTRLTVT.

Ten or more counts support this clonotype. The V call is TRBV28, the J call TRBJ1-2, with D tentatively TRBD1 (6 bases). Trimming shortened V by 5 bases and J by 5 bases, and 12 bases separated the two germline ends. Looked up from germline, CDR1 is MDHEN and CDR2 is SYDVKM. This CDR3 has 13 amino acids. CDR3 protein: CASSRPGAYGYTF. In DNA, the CDR3 is TGTGCCAGCAGTCGTCCAGGGGCGTATGGCTACACCTTC.

The V gene is TRBV5-6, the J gene TRBJ2-7; D tentatively fits TRBD1 or TRBD2 (5 bases each). Germline V CDR1 and CDR2: SGHDT, YYEEEE. The V end lost 3 bases, the J end lost 6 bases, and 13 bases lay between the germline ends. The CDR3 totals 13 residues. CDR3 bases: TGTGCCAGCAGCTCCCCCTCGGGGCTCGAGCAGTACTTC. This translates into CASSSPSGLEQYF.

On this clonotype itself: Relative to the germline gene, one junction end is altered; a read error may explain this. The V gene is TRBV7-2, the J gene TRBJ2-2; D may correspond to TRBD1 or TRBD2 (5 bases each). Germline V lookup: CDR1 SGHTA, CDR2 FQGNSA. This CDR3 is built from 14 residues. Here the CDR3 DNA reads TGTGCCAGCAGCTTACGAACGGGGACCGGGGAGCTGTCTTTT. Translating gives CASSLRTGTGELSF.

The chain uses TRBV10-3 and TRBJ2-7, with 7 bases that match TRBD1. With 0 bases clipped from V and 5 bases from J, the junction kept 7 bases outside the gene matches. The germline V gene has CDR1 ENHRY and CDR2 SYGVKD. The CDR3 loop spans 15 amino acids. CDR3 sequence reads: CAISESTGMENEQYF. The CDR3 DNA follows: TGTGCCATCAGTGAGTCGACAGGGATGGAGAACGAGCAGTACTTC.

This clonotype was detected many times. The chain carries TRBV5-1 and TRBJ2-3; D might be TRBD1 or TRBD2, each matching 6 bases. The V end was cut by 4 bases, the J end by 3 bases, with 15 bases between. The V gene's germline CDR1 is SGHRS and CDR2 YFSETQ. CDR3 length: 15 residues. This chain's CDR3 is CASSQGGGGTDTQYF. The CDR3 DNA reads TGCGCCAGCAGCCAAGGTGGAGGGGGGACAGATACGCAGTATTTT.

In its sample, this clonotype was seen many times. The DNA of the CDR3 is TGTGCCAGCAGACAGGTGGATAAAAACATTCAGTACTTC. It codes for CASRQVDKNIQYF. The J gene is TRBJ2-4, the V gene TRBV27, with D tentatively TRBD1 (5 bases). Germline CDR1 reads MNHEY; CDR2 reads SMNVEV (reference sequence). The CDR3 has 13 residues. V lost 6 bases, J lost 4 bases, and 10 bases lay in between.

V and J are TRBV2 and TRBJ1-4; 9 nucleotides align to TRBD1. Looked up from germline, CDR1 is SNHLY and CDR2 is FYNNEI. Trimming cost V 8 bases and J 4 bases; bases outside gene matches: 8. The CDR3 contains 15 residues. The CDR3 spells CASRGTGFNNEKLFF. CDR3 DNA: TGTGCCAGCCGCGGGACAGGGTTTAATAATGAAAAACTGTTTTTT.

This clonotype was picked up many times. The gene calls are TRBV11-3 and TRBJ2-7; no firm D call. Trimming removed 4 bases at V and 2 bases at J, with 12 bases between. The germline V gene encodes CDR1 SGHNT and CDR2 YENEEA. The CDR3 contains 14 residues. The CDR3 DNA reads TGTGCCAGCAGCTGGTTTGAAGTTACCTACGAGCAGTACTTC. Translating gives CASSWFEVTYEQYF.

This clonotype was counted at least ten times. This chain links TRBV30 with TRBJ2-7; D is possibly TRBD1 or TRBD2 (5 bases each). The germline V gene encodes CDR1 GTSNPN and CDR2 SVGIG (reference sequence). The CDR3 contains 13 residues. The V end lost 2 bases, the J end lost 1 base, and 9 bases lay between the germline ends. In DNA form, the CDR3 reads TGTGCCTGGAGTTTGGGGACGTCCTACGAGCAGTACTTC. Protein sequence: CAWSLGTSYEQYF.

This clonotype came up a few times. This rearrangement joins TRBV7-3 to TRBJ1-1, with D perhaps matching TRBD1 (6 bases). This CDR3 contains 13 residues. Germline CDR1 SGHTA, CDR2 FQGTGA. V was clipped by 2 bases and J by 6 bases, with 10 bases between them. The CDR3 is CASSLLQGSEAFF. The CDR3 coding sequence is TGTGCCAGCAGCTTATTGCAGGGGTCTGAAGCTTTCTTT.

The table lists this clonotype with many counts. The chain couples TRBV20-1 to TRBJ2-1; weak D call: TRBD2 (7 bases). CDR3 length equals 17 residues. V was shortened by 6 bases and J by 0 bases, with 21 bases between the two germline ends. Germline V gene data show CDR1 as DFQATT and CDR2 as SNEGSKA (reference sequence). Here the CDR3 reads CSATERGGPGSYNEQFF. CDR3 nucleotides: TGCAGTGCAACGGAAAGGGGGGGTCCTGGCTCCTACAATGAGCAGTTCTTC.